These 5 T cell receptor beta chains originate from one sample sequenced in a study of blood T cell repertoires in COVID-19. The method was immunoSEQ multiplex PCR; TCRdb's version includes in-frame clones alone and lacks a portion of them. The repertoire holds 30,000 to 45,000 clones, with roughly 86% as singletons. Sequences were obtained from peripheral blood. The source of these receptors is a human donor in a cohort sampled during active COVID-19.

CDR3 protein: CASSAGRGAETQYF. CDR3 nucleotides: TGTGCCAGCAGTGCAGGGCGAGGAGCGGAGACCCAGTACTTC. V is TRBV2 and J is TRBJ2-5; possibly TRBD1 for D (5 bases). The germline gives CDR1 SNHLY, CDR2 FYNNEI. With 4 bases removed from V and 5 bases from J, the gap between germline ends came to 14 bases. The CDR3 runs 14 residues.

The chain joins TRBV27 to TRBJ1-5; D is unresolved. The CDR3 runs 13 residues. Germline assignment: CDR1 MNHEY and CDR2 SMNVEV (reference sequence). The V end lost 4 bases, the J end lost 7 bases, and 11 bases lay between the germline ends. Here the CDR3 reads CASSSVGSQPQHF. Here the CDR3 DNA reads TGTGCCAGCAGTTCGGTAGGGAGCCAGCCCCAGCATTTT.

CDR3 bases: TGTGCCAGTTCGACATCGATCGGCTACGAGCAGTACTTC. This translates into CASSTSIGYEQYF. This sequence joins TRBV7-2 and TRBJ2-7; D not resolved. CDR1 and CDR2 (germline): SGHTA, FQGNSA. This CDR3 is built from 13 residues. Trimming stripped 9 bases from V and 3 bases from J, with 15 bases between.

This chain links TRBV5-1 with TRBJ2-5; no clear D. This CDR3 comprises 15 residues. V was cut by 0 bases and J by 6 bases, with 15 bases left in between. CDR1 and CDR2 from the germline V gene are SGHRS and YFSETQ. The CDR3 nucleotides read TGCGCCAGCAGCTTGGCTCAGGCAGTACCCCAGACCCAGTACTTC. The encoded protein is CASSLAQAVPQTQYF.

The genes are TRBV10-3 and TRBJ1-3, with D perhaps matching TRBD1 (6 bases). Germline CDR1 is ENHRY and CDR2 is SYGVKD. This CDR3 is 13 amino acids long. Trimming cost V 10 bases and J 2 bases, with 12 bases left between them. CDR3 nucleotides: TGTGCCACTGTAACAGGGACTGGAAACACCATATATTTT. Its translation is CATVTGTGNTIYF.